This T cell receptor (beta chain) was observed in a study of T cell responses to AZD1222 COVID-19 vaccine. Findings and caveats of the study: Donors in the cohort were predominantly white British and more often female, and clonal diversity was possibly underestimated.

Researchers grouped second doses given at about 4 or about 12 weeks into one pool. Clones were sequenced by immunoSEQ multiplex PCR, and TCRdb holds only the in-frame ones, with some missing. The repertoire includes approximately 93,000 clones, 89% of them detected once, and roughly 5% sits in the top ten. About this clone: Its antigen is not known.

From germline, CDR1 is SGHNT and CDR2 YYREEE (reference sequence). This CDR3 is 15 amino acids long. Trimming took off 0 bases at V and 0 bases at J, with 9 bases between the two ends. The sample here was peripheral blood, taken 28 days after the second AZD1222 dose. The rearrangement links TRBV5-4 to TRBJ1-2; D is unresolved. The clonotype was recovered from an adult who received the AZD1222 COVID-19 vaccine. CDR3 in amino acids: CASSLAARANYGYTF. For the CDR3, the DNA is TGTGCCAGCAGCTTGGCTGCCCGGGCTAACTATGGCTACACCTTC.